This T cell receptor beta chain was retrieved from a study of breast tumors, draining lymph nodes, adjacent tissues. The germline V gene has CDR1 MNHEY and CDR2 SVGAGI. Trimming at V came to 7 bases and at J to 1 base, leaving 6 bases not matched to a gene. The CDR3 runs to 14 residues. On this clonotype: Its antigen remains unknown.

TCRdb re-analysed the multiplex PCR reads in MiXCR, keeping a single row per CDR3 protein. The sample shows about 20,000 distinct CDR3 sequences, approximately 42% of them seen only once. General observations from the study: Compared with lymph nodes, tumors were less diverse; compared with nontumor tissue, more.

The chain combines TRBV6-5 with TRBJ1-1; 7 nucleotides match TRBD1. The clonotype originates from a female donor with breast cancer. Some clones in this sample may be carry-over from other donors' samples. The sample was breast tumor tissue. CDR3 sequence reads: CASKSRGANTEAFF. The CDR3 DNA follows: TGTGCCAGCAAATCCAGGGGGGCGAACACTGAAGCTTTCTTT.